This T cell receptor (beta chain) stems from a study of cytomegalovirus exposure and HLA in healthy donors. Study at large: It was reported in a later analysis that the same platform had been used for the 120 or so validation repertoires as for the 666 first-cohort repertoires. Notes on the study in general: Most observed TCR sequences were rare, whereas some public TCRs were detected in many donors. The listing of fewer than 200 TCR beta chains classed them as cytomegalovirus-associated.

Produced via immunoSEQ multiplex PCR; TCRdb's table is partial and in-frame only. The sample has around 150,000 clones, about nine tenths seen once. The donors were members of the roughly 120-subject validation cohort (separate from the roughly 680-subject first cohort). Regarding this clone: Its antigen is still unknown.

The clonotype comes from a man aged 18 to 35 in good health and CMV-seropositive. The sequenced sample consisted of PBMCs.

The CDR3 sequence: CASSVAGGQGARGEQFF. The CDR3 DNA follows: TGTGCCAGCAGCGTAGCCGGGGGACAGGGGGCCAGGGGTGAGCAGTTCTTC. The chain combines TRBV9 with TRBJ2-1, with 12 bases that match TRBD1. There are 17 residues in the CDR3. V lost 0 bases and J lost 9; bases outside the gene matches: 10. Germline assignment: CDR1 SGDLS and CDR2 YYNGEE. The variable domain in full, completed from reference TRBV9 and TRBJ2-1, reads DSGVTQTPKHLITATGQRVTLRCSPRSGDLSVYWYQQSLDQGLQFLIQYYNGEERAKGNILERFSAQQFPDLHSELNLSSLELGDSALYFCASSVAGGQGARGEQFFGPGTRLTVL.